In its sample, the clone carrying this T cell receptor (beta chain) was seen a few times. The target antigen is unknown. Germline loops: CDR1 SGHRS, CDR2 YFSETQ. V was pared by 0 bases and J by 2 bases, with 12 bases between. The CDR3 spans 16 residues. This entry is derived from a study of response to subunit inactivated influenza vaccine. Study results and limitations: There was a suggestion from the authors that each seasonal influenza vaccination recruits few new T cells.

TCRdb re-analysed the RT-PCR reads in MiXCR, keeping a single row per CDR3 protein. The table lists hundreds of thousands of distinct CDR3 sequences, approximately 11% of them singletons. The J gene is TRBJ2-4, the V gene TRBV5-1, with D maybe TRBD1 (6 bases). The sequence was obtained from a man in his forties or fifties who received an inactivated influenza vaccine. The sample consisted of PBMCs from blood, taken 35 to 45 days after vaccination. The CDR3 sequence is CASSLDRATPKNIQYF. CDR3 coding DNA: TGCGCCAGCAGCTTGGACAGGGCAACCCCCAAAAACATTCAGTACTTC. Combining the CDR3 with reference TRBV5-1 and TRBJ2-4 gives the whole variable domain KAGVTQTPRYLIKTRGQQVTLSCSPISGHRSVSWYQQTPGQGLQFLFEYFSETQRNKGNFPGRFSGRQFSNSRSEMNVSTLELGDSALYLCASSLDRATPKNIQYFGAGTRLSVL.